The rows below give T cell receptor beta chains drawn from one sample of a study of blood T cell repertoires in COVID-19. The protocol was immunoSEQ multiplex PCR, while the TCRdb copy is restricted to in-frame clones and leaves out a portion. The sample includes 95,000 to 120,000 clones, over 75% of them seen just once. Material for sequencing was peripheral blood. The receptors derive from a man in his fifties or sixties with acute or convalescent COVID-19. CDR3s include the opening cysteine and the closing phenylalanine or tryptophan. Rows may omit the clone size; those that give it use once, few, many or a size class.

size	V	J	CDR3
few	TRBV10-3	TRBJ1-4	CAVRDALNEKLFF
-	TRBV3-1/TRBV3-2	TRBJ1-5	CASSQRTGHQPQHF
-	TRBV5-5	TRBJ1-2	CASSLGGGANYGYTF
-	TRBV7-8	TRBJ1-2	CASSLGQEANYGYTF
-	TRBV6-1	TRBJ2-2	CASSEVFARVAAELFF
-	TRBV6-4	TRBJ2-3	CASSEQGTDTQYF
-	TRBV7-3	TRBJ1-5	CASYHGGGQPQHF
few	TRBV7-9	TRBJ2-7	CASSLKSSYEQYF
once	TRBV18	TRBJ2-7	CASSPAGAYEQYF
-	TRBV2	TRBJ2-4	CASSVTNAKNIQYF
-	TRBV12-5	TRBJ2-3	CASGSRTSPDTQYF
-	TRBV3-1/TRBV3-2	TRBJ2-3	CASSQDRPSGGADTQYF
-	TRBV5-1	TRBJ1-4	CASSLGTNLKLFF
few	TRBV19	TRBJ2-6	CASRDGQPGRANVLTF
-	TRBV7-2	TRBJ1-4	CASSFPGTTNEKLFF
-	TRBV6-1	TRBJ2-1	CASSGPPASMGLRNEQFF
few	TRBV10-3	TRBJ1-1	CAIRGQTTEAFF
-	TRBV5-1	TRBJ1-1	CASSLGAGLNTEAFF
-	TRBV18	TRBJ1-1	CASSPRIGGTGNTEAFF
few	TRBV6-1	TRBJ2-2	CASSVTSGGAGTGELFF
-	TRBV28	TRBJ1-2	CASSYGRQGFHYGYTF
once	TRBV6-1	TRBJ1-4	CASSEGSGQLSEKLFF
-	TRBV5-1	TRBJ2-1	CASSLTSRGSYNEQFF
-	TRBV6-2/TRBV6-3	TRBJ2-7	CASSYAGVYEQYF
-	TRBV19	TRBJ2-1	CASSATPGGHYNEQFF
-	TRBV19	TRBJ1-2	CASSQENYGYTF
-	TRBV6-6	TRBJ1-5	CASTRVNQPQHF
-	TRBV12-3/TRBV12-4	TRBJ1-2	CASSFGDNYGYTF
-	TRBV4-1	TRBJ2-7	CASSQGGGRAYEQYF
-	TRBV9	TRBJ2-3	CASSATVVGFGTDTQYF
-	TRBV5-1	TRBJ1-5	CASSWSGASNQPQHF